This T cell receptor beta chain comes out of a study of shared clonotypes between healthy human individuals. Overall study findings and caveats: Rarefaction analysis demonstrated incomplete sorted-subset sequencing notwithstanding large depth.

Naive CD8 cells comprised CD45RO-negative, CCR7-positively selected cells, excluding terminally differentiated effector memory CD45RA+ cells. The study drew its donors from healthy HIV-negative adults without recent acute infections or vaccinations. The study ran the assay at deep level. Methods used by the authors: Filtering differed for immunoSEQ, which gave only junction sequences without quality scores. Libraries were prepared by immunoSEQ multiplex PCR; TCRdb keeps only in-frame clonotypes and omits some of them. V, J and clone size reflect that table, while D and trimming were determined from the DNA. The table lists roughly 590,000 clones, over 95% of them singletons. Germline V gene data show CDR1 as SGHNT and CDR2 as YYREEE (reference sequence). V trimming: 2 bases; J trimming: 7 bases; junction bases outside the gene matches: 3. CDR3 size: 13 residues. As to this clone: Its antigen remains unidentified.

This clonotype was obtained from a woman younger than 45 in good health. This chain connects TRBV5-4 to TRBJ1-5; 7 nucleotides agree with TRBD1. Sequencing input: naive CD8+ T cells sorted from blood. The CDR3 is CASSLGGAQPQHF. The DNA of the CDR3 is TGTGCCAGCAGCTTAGGGGGCGCGCAGCCCCAGCATTTT.